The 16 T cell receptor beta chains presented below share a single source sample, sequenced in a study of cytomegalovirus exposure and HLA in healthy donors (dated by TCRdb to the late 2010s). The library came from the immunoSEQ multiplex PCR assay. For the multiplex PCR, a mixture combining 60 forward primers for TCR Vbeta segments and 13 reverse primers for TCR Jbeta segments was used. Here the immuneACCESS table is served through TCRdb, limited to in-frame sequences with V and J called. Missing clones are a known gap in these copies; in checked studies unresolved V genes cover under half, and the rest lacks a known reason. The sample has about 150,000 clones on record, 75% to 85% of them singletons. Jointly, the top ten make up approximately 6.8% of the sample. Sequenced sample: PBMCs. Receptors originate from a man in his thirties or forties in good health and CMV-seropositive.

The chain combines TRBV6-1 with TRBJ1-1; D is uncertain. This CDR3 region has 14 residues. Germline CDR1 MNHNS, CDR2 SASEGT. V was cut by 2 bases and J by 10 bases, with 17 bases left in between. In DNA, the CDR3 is TGTGCCAGCAGTGAAAACAGCGGCCTTGGAGGAGCTTTCTTT. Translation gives CASSENSGLGGAFF.

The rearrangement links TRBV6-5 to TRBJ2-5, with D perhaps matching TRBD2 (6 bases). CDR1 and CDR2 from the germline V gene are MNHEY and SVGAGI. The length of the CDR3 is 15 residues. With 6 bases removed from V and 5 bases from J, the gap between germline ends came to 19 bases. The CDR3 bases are TGTGCCAGCAGCCGGGGACTTCTCGACGGGGAGACCCAGTACTTC. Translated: CASSRGLLDGETQYF.

CDR3 sequence (DNA): TGTGCCAGCAGTTACTTGGGCAGGGGAAACTATGGCTACACCTTC. Amino acid sequence: CASSYLGRGNYGYTF. V gene TRBV6-5 combines with J gene TRBJ1-2; TRBD1 might be the D (6 bases). Germline-derived CDR1 and CDR2 are MNHEY and SVGAGI. The V end lost 1 base, the J end lost 2 bases, and 11 bases lay between the germline ends. The length of the CDR3 is 15 residues.

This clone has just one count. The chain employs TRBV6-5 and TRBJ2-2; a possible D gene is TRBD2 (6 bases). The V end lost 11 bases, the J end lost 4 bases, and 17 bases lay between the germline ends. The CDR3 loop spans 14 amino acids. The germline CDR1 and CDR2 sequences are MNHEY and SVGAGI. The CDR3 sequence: CAASTGTLTGELFF. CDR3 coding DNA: TGTGCCGCCTCGACCGGGACTCTCACCGGGGAGCTGTTTTTT.

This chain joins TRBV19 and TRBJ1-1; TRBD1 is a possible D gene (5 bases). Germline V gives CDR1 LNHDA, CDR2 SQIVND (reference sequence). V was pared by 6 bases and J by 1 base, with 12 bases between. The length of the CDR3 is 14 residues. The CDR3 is CASRDNARNTEAFF. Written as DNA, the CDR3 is TGTGCCAGTAGGGACAATGCCAGGAACACTGAAGCTTTCTTT.

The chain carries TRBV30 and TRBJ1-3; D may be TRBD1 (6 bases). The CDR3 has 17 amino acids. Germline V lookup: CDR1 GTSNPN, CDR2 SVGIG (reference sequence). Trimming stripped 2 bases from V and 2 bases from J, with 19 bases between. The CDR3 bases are TGTGCCTGGAGTCCAACACAGGGTTGGGGCACTGGAAACACCATATATTTT. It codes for CAWSPTQGWGTGNTIYF.

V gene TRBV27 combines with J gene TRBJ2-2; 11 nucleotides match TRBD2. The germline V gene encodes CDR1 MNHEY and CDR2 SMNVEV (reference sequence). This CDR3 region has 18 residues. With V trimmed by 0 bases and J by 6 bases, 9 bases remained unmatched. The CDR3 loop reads CASSLSQTSGIYSGELFF. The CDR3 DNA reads TGTGCCAGCAGTTTATCGCAGACTAGCGGGATTTATTCCGGGGAGCTGTTTTTT.

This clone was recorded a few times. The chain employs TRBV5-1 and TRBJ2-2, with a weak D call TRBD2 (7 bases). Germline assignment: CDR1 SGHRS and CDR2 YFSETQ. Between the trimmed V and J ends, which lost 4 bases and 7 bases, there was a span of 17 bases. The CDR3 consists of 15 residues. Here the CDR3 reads CASSRVAGAGGELFF. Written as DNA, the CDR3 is TGCGCCAGCAGCCGTGTGGCGGGGGCCGGCGGGGAGCTGTTTTTT.

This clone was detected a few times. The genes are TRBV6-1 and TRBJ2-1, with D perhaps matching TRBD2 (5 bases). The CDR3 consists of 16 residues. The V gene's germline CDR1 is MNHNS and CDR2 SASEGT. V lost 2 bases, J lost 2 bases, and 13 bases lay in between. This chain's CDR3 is CASSEFVSAAYNEQFF. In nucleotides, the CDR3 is TGTGCCAGCAGTGAATTCGTTAGCGCCGCCTACAATGAGCAGTTCTTC.

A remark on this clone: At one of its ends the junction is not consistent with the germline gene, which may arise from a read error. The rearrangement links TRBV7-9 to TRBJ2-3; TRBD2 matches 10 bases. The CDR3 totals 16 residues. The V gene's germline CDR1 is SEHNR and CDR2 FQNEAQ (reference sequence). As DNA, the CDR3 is TGTTCCAGCAGCTTGTCTAGCGGGAGTGGCACAGATACGCAGTATTTT. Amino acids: CSSSLSSGSGTDTQYF.

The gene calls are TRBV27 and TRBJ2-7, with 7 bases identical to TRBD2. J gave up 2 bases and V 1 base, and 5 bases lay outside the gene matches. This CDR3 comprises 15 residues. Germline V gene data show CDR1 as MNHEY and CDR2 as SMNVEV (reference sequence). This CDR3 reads CASSLLRGGAYEQYF. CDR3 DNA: TGTGCCAGCAGTTTATTAAGGGGAGGGGCCTACGAGCAGTACTTC.

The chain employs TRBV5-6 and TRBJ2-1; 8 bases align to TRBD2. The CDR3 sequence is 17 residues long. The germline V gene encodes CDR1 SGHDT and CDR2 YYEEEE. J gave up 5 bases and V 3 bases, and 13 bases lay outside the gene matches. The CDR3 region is CASSSPTSENYNNEQFF. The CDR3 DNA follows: TGTGCCAGCAGCTCCCCGACTAGCGAGAATTATAACAATGAGCAGTTCTTC.

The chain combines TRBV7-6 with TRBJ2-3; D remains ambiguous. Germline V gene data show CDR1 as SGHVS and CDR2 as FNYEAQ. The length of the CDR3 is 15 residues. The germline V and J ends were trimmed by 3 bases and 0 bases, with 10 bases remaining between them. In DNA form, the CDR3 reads TGTGCCAGCAGCTTTGGTCCGAGCAGCACAGATACGCAGTATTTT. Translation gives CASSFGPSSTDTQYF.

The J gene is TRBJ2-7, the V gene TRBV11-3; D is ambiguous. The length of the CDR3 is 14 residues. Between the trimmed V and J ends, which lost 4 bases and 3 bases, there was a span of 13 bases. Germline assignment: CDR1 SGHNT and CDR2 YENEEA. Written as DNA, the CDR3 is TGTGCCAGCAGCTCGGAGACTGGCAACTACGAGCAGTACTTC. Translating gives CASSSETGNYEQYF.

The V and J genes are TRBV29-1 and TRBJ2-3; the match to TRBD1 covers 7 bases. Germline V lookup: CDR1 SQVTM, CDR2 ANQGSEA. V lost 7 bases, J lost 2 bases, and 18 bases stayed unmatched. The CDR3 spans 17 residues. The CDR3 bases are TGCAGCGCCCAAAAAACCCGGACAGGCAGCTTCACAGATACGCAGTATTTT. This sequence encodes CSAQKTRTGSFTDTQYF.

The CDR3 sequence: CASSSDMYQETQYF. DNA of the CDR3: TGTGCCAGCAGCTCTGACATGTACCAAGAGACCCAGTACTTC. The chain links TRBV9 to TRBJ2-5; D remains ambiguous. CDR3 size: 14 residues. V lost 4 bases and J lost 0, with 10 bases in between. CDR1 and CDR2 from the germline V gene are SGDLS and YYNGEE.